This T cell receptor beta chain was recovered during a study of blood T cell repertoires in COVID-19. Study information: The United States, Italy and Spain supplied acute and convalescent COVID-19 samples. The cDNA or gDNA used as material had been derived from T cells, B-cell-depleted T cells, or PBMCs.

The CDR3 contains 15 residues. V lost 4 bases and J lost 4; bases outside the gene matches: 8. Per germline, CDR1 SGDLS and CDR2 YYNGEE. Methods used by the authors: Scientists estimated how many nucleated cells there were by amplifying reference gene primers. The table came from immunoSEQ multiplex PCR; TCRdb's copy has only in-frame clones and leaves some out. The V and J calls and the clone size are those of that table, but D and trimming were determined from the DNA. Here the sample spans approximately 220,000 clones, less than 90% being singletons. The TCR originated in an older woman who had recovered from COVID-19. The J gene is TRBJ1-1, the V gene TRBV9, with 9 bases aligning to TRBD1. The sample comprised peripheral blood. The CDR3 reads CASSLRTGVATEAFF. The CDR3, as DNA: TGTGCCAGCAGCCTTCGGACAGGGGTGGCCACTGAAGCTTTCTTT. The whole variable domain, filled in from reference TRBV9 and TRBJ1-1, reads DSGVTQTPKHLITATGQRVTLRCSPRSGDLSVYWYQQSLDQGLQFLIQYYNGEERAKGNILERFSAQQFPDLHSELNLSSLELGDSALYFCASSLRTGVATEAFFGQGTRLTVV.